One sample yielded the 11 T cell receptor beta chains listed below, sequenced in a study of T cells in localized non-small cell lung cancer (dated by TCRdb to the early 2020s). The library was generated by the immunoSEQ multiplex PCR assay. As stored in TCRdb, this immuneACCESS dataset retains in-frame rearrangements with V and J assigned. A fraction of the clones does not appear; measured against another copy, unresolved V genes explain less than half of the discrepancy, and the remainder lacks a known reason. The sample has approximately 30,000 clones on record, about nine tenths of them singletons. Of the sample, 4% to 5% is held by the ten largest clones. The specimen was peripheral blood, collected before any cancer treatment. These receptors came from a male donor aged 60 or older with stage III lung adenocarcinoma.

The chain joins TRBV9 to TRBJ2-5; 8 bases fit TRBD1. Germline V gives CDR1 SGDLS, CDR2 YYNGEE. With 4 bases clipped from V and 4 bases from J, the junction kept 6 bases outside the gene matches. This CDR3 is 14 amino acids long. The CDR3 here is CASSPRTGLETQYF. The CDR3 nucleotides are TGTGCCAGCAGCCCACGGACAGGGTTAGAGACCCAGTACTTC.

This rearrangement joins TRBV20-1 to TRBJ1-1; D unclear. The length of the CDR3 is 11 residues. Germline-derived CDR1 and CDR2 are DFQATT and SNEGSKA (reference sequence). Trimming took off 4 bases at V and 10 bases at J, with 13 bases between the two ends. The CDR3 here is CSAKDRLGAFF. The CDR3 DNA reads TGCAGTGCTAAAGATAGACTTGGAGCTTTCTTT.

The chain links TRBV27 to TRBJ1-1; TRBD1 might be the D (5 bases). V was pared by 5 bases and J by 2 bases, with 6 bases between. CDR1 MNHEY and CDR2 SMNVEV come from the germline V gene (reference sequence). This CDR3 comprises 12 residues. The CDR3 coding sequence is TGTGCCAGCAGTACAGGTAACACTGAAGCTTTCTTT. Protein product: CASSTGNTEAFF.

The genes are TRBV14 and TRBJ1-6, with no clear D. The CDR3 extends over 18 amino acids. Trimming took off 4 bases at V and 0 bases at J, with 16 bases between the two ends. CDR1 and CDR2 (germline): SGHDN, FVKESK. The CDR3 DNA is TGTGCCAGCAGCCTCGGACTGGTTGGGAGCTCCTATAATTCACCCCTCCACTTT. Residues: CASSLGLVGSSYNSPLHF. The full variable domain, its missing parts supplied by reference TRBV14 and TRBJ1-6, is EAGVTQFPSHSVIEKGQTVTLRCDPISGHDNLYWYRRVMGKEIKFLLHFVKESKQDESGMPNNRFLAERTGGTYSTLKVQPAELEDSGVYFCASSLGLVGSSYNSPLHFGNGTRLTVT.

For this clone: This clone may be a read error of a much larger clone one base away. This chain joins TRBV7-8 and TRBJ2-4; D not certain. The germline gives CDR1 SGHVS, CDR2 FQNEAQ. CDR3 length equals 13 residues. Between the trimmed V and J ends, which lost 4 bases and 6 bases, there was a span of 10 bases. The CDR3 coding sequence is TGTGCCAGCAGCTACGGCAGGTCAAACATTCAGTACTTC. Its protein product is CASSYGRSNIQYF.

This clone was recorded once. The chain carries TRBV29-1 and TRBJ1-1; TRBD1 aligns across 7 bases. V shed 3 bases, J shed 4 bases, and the junction held 2 bases outside the gene matches. CDR3 length equals 12 residues. CDR1 is SQVTM, CDR2 ANQGSEA, per germline. The CDR3 here is CSVERGRTEAFF. CDR3 bases: TGCAGCGTTGAGAGGGGGCGCACTGAAGCTTTCTTT.

The count of this clone is one. The chain links TRBV9 to TRBJ1-2; TRBD1 might be the D (5 bases). The V end lost 0 bases, the J end lost 1 base, and 10 bases lay between the germline ends. The CDR3 is 15 residues long. Germline V lookup: CDR1 SGDLS, CDR2 YYNGEE. CDR3 sequence: CASSVGPDSNYGYTF. DNA for the CDR3: TGTGCCAGCAGCGTAGGTCCCGACAGTAACTATGGCTACACCTTC. Combining the CDR3 with reference TRBV9 and TRBJ1-2 gives the whole variable domain DSGVTQTPKHLITATGQRVTLRCSPRSGDLSVYWYQQSLDQGLQFLIQYYNGEERAKGNILERFSAQQFPDLHSELNLSSLELGDSALYFCASSVGPDSNYGYTFGSGTRLTVV.

This clone was observed once. Different DNA sequences within this sample yield the same CDR3. The chain recombines TRBV4-1 with TRBJ2-5; D uncertain. Trimming left V 3 bases short and J 4 bases short, with 6 bases between. The CDR3 extends over 12 amino acids. The V gene's germline CDR1 is MGHRA and CDR2 YSYEKL. CDR3 sequence reads: CASSHLGETQYF. The CDR3 nucleotides are TGCGCCAGCAGCCACCTTGGAGAGACCCAGTACTTC.

This chain joins TRBV18 and TRBJ2-5; 7 bases match TRBD1. CDR3 length equals 14 residues. Germline CDR1 and CDR2: KGHSH and LQKENI. The V and J ends lost 3 bases and 1 base, in that order; junction bases with no gene match: 2. The CDR3 region is CASSPGQSQETQYF. CDR3 coding DNA: TGTGCCAGCTCACCGGGACAGTCCCAAGAGACCCAGTACTTC. The full variable domain, completed using reference TRBV18 and TRBJ2-5, is NAGVMQNPRHLVRRRGQEARLRCSPMKGHSHVYWYRQLPEEGLKFMVYLQKENIIDESGMPKERFSAEFPKEGPSILRIQQVVRGDSAAYFCASSPGQSQETQYFGPGTRLLVL.

The chain couples TRBV7-9 to TRBJ2-7; D not resolved. CDR1 and CDR2 (germline): SEHNR, FQNEAQ (reference sequence). With 7 bases removed from V and 4 bases from J, the gap between germline ends came to 20 bases. CDR3 size: 15 residues. This chain's CDR3 is CASTHPDPGLYEQYF. CDR3 nucleotides: TGTGCCAGCACCCATCCTGACCCCGGGTTGTACGAGCAGTACTTC.

V and J are TRBV5-8 and TRBJ1-2, with D possibly being TRBD1 (6 bases). Trimming pared 4 bases from V and 5 bases from J, leaving 12 bases between. This CDR3 spans 13 amino acids. In germline, CDR1 is SGHTS, CDR2 YDEGEE. The CDR3 DNA follows: TGTGCCAGCAGCGCCCGGACAGTATATGGCTACACCTTC. Its protein product is CASSARTVYGYTF. The entire variable domain, with the rest obtained from reference TRBV5-8 and TRBJ1-2, is as follows: EAGVTQSPTHLIKTRGQQATLRCSPISGHTSVYWYQQALGLGLQFLLWYDEGEERNRGNFPPRFSGRQFPNYSSELNVNALELEDSALYLCASSARTVYGYTFGSGTRLTVV.